Presented here are 24 T cell receptor beta chains from one specimen sequenced in a study of vaccination effects on CD4 cells after COVID-19. Which antigens these TCRs recognize remains unknown. The repertoire was sequenced with immunoSEQ multiplex PCR; TCRdb's copy has only in-frame clones and lacks some. The table has roughly 71,000 clones, 76% seen once; the top ten hold 0.9% to 1%. Prior to sequencing, the ViraFEST assay stimulated PBMC with viral peptide pools, which expanded the antigen-specific CD4+ T cells. The culture ran for roughly ten days before CD4+ T cells were isolated. Participants were vaccinated with two doses of either the BNT162b2 or mRNA-1273 vaccine. Sequenced material: CD4+ T cells from PBMCs cultured with HCoV-OC43 spike peptides, taken after COVID-19 vaccination. Subset reported: HCoV-OC43 spike overlapping peptide pool stimulation. These receptor sequences come from a human donor who received a COVID-19 vaccine.

The chain couples TRBV7-3 to TRBJ1-3; 8 bases line up with TRBD1. Germline V gene lookup returns CDR1 SGHTA and CDR2 FQGTGA. Losses at the gene ends were 0 bases for V and 0 bases for J; bases not matched to a gene: 4. The CDR3 consists of 17 residues. The CDR3 spells CASSLTDRVFSGNTIYF. In DNA, the CDR3 is TGTGCCAGCAGCTTAACGGACAGGGTCTTCTCTGGAAACACCATATATTTT.

V gene TRBV5-3 combines with J gene TRBJ2-7, with D perhaps matching TRBD2 (6 bases). TRBV5-3 is an open reading frame whose function is uncertain. V lost 2 bases and J 3 bases, leaving 21 bases between the germline ends. The CDR3 totals 17 residues. The CDR3: CARSFFICREVNYEQYV. Written as DNA, the CDR3 is TGTGCCAGAAGCTTTTTCATATGCAGGGAGGTCAACTACGAGCAGTACGTC.

This clone was detected a few times. The chain carries TRBV9 and TRBJ1-5, with a weak D call TRBD1 (5 bases). V was pared by 3 bases and J by 2 bases, with 12 bases between. Germline CDR1 reads SGDLS; CDR2 reads YYNGEE. CDR3 length: 15 amino acids. CDR3 protein: CASSATAGGNQPQHF. DNA of the CDR3: TGTGCCAGCAGCGCTACAGCGGGGGGCAATCAGCCCCAGCATTTT.

V usage is TRBV6-5 and J usage is TRBJ1-4, with D perhaps TRBD1 (6 bases). The germline V gene has CDR1 MNHEY and CDR2 SVGAGI. This CDR3 has 15 residues. Deletions cut 6 bases from V and 8 bases from J, with 19 bases between. CDR3 residues: CASSPLRGAEEKLFF. The CDR3 nucleotides are TGTGCCAGCAGCCCCTTGAGGGGGGCCGAGGAAAAACTGTTTTTT.

This chain joins TRBV6-5 and TRBJ1-4; D may be TRBD1 (6 bases). The CDR3 loop spans 13 amino acids. V dropped 6 bases and J dropped 6 bases, with 11 bases sitting between them. Germline CDR1 and CDR2: MNHEY and SVGAGI. The CDR3 loop reads CASSPGGDEKLFF. The CDR3 DNA reads as TGTGCCAGCAGCCCGGGGGGCGATGAAAAACTGTTTTTT.

The gene calls are TRBV19 and TRBJ1-5, with D maybe TRBD1 (6 bases). Germline CDR1 and CDR2: LNHDA and SQIVND (reference sequence). The ends were cut back, 3 bases at V and 6 bases at J, with 15 bases in the middle. This CDR3 is 15 amino acids long. CDR3 DNA sequence: TGTGCCAGTAGTATTAATTGGGACATCAGTCAGCCCCAGCATTTT. It is translated as CASSINWDISQPQHF.

This clone turned up a few times. The J gene is TRBJ1-3, the V gene TRBV18; 10 bases agree with TRBD1. V was clipped by 4 bases and J by 0 bases; unmatched bases: 6. Per the germline V gene, CDR1 is KGHSH and CDR2 is LQKENI. The CDR3 consists of 17 residues. The CDR3 region has the DNA TGTGCCAGCTCACAGGGACAGGGGCTCCTCTCTGGAAACACCATATATTTT. The encoded protein is CASSQGQGLLSGNTIYF.

This clone has just a few counts. As DNA, the CDR3 is TGTGCCAGAAGCCAAAAACATGCCGGATCGAACACTGAAGCTTTCTTT. Amino acid sequence: CARSQKHAGSNTEAFF. J is TRBJ1-1 and V is TRBV5-3; D is undetermined. TRBV5-3 is recorded as an ORF, its role being uncertain. The CDR3 covers 16 residues. V was cut by 4 bases and J by 1 base, with 17 bases left in between.

The sample holds a few counts of this clone. Written as DNA, the CDR3 is TGTGCCAGTTCCCGACAGGGAACCAATCAGCCCCAGCATTTT. Translated, it gives CASSRQGTNQPQHF. The rearrangement uses TRBV6-5 and TRBJ1-5, with 7 nucleotides matching TRBD1. V shed 9 bases and J 3 bases; nucleotides not matched to a gene: 8. Looked up from germline, CDR1 is MNHEY and CDR2 is SVGAGI. This CDR3 contains 14 residues.

The V and J genes are TRBV4-1 and TRBJ2-1; 11 bases agree with TRBD2. CDR1 is MGHRA, CDR2 YSYEKL, per germline. The junction had 16 bases not matched to a gene; V was cut back by 3 bases and J by 0 bases. The CDR3 sequence is 21 residues long. This CDR3 reads CASSHNKGGSGGAFSYNEQFF. CDR3 sequence (DNA): TGCGCCAGCAGCCACAACAAAGGGGGTAGCGGGGGGGCCTTCTCCTACAATGAGCAGTTCTTC.

The rearrangement joins TRBV5-1 to TRBJ1-1, with D perhaps matching TRBD1 (5 bases). Germline CDR1 SGHRS, CDR2 YFSETQ. V was trimmed by 4 bases and J by 8 bases, leaving 15 bases between them. The CDR3 consists of 13 residues. The CDR3 bases are TGCGCCAGCAGCCCGAGGGGCGAGAAGGAAGCTTTCTTT. Translation: CASSPRGEKEAFF.

The chain carries TRBV28 and TRBJ1-1; D may be TRBD1 (6 bases). Trimming stripped 4 bases from V and 5 bases from J, with 14 bases between. The CDR3 is 14 amino acids. The germline CDR1 and CDR2 sequences are MDHEN and SYDVKM. The CDR3 nucleotides read TGTGCCAGCAGTTCGGGGGGCGCAGGGACTGAAGCTTTCTTT. Translated, it gives CASSSGGAGTEAFF.

CDR3 nucleotide sequence: TGTGCCAGCAGTTATTCGGGGAACTACGAGCAGTACGTC. It yields the protein CASSYSGNYEQYV. The chain combines TRBV6-2 or TRBV6-3 with TRBJ2-7; tentatively, D is TRBD2 (5 bases). The CDR3 spans 13 residues. Looked up from germline, CDR1 is MNHEY and CDR2 is SVGEGT. With 3 bases removed from V and 3 bases from J, the gap between germline ends came to 9 bases.

The J gene is TRBJ1-2, the V gene TRBV29-1; TRBD1 matches 8 bases. There are 13 residues in the CDR3. The J segment lost 8 bases and the V segment lost 6 bases, leaving 11 bases of the junction unmatched. Looked up from germline, CDR1 is SQVTM and CDR2 is ANQGSEA. CDR3: CSVSVQGAGGYTF. CDR3 sequence (DNA): TGCAGCGTCAGTGTGCAGGGGGCGGGAGGCTACACCTTC.

This clone turned up a few times. The chain carries TRBV7-2 and TRBJ2-1, with 8 nucleotides matching TRBD2. CDR3 length: 15 residues. Germline CDR1 SGHTA, CDR2 FQGNSA. After removal of 4 bases from V and 6 bases from J, the junction contained 8 bases not matched to a gene. The CDR3 nucleotides are TGTGCCAGCAGCTCAGGGTCGGGGGGGCCCAATGAGCAGTTCTTC. Translated, it gives CASSSGSGGPNEQFF.

This clone appeared once. The chain links TRBV3-1 (or the pseudogene TRBV3-2) to TRBJ2-5; unclear D gene. The V and J ends lost 4 bases and 5 bases respectively, with 11 bases between them. Germline assignment: CDR1 LGHDT and CDR2 YNNKEL (reference sequence). The CDR3 loop spans 13 amino acids. This chain's CDR3 is CASSLSARETQYF. In DNA form, the CDR3 reads TGTGCCAGCAGCCTCAGCGCAAGGGAGACCCAGTACTTC.

V gene TRBV5-1 combines with J gene TRBJ2-3; TRBD2 matches at 8 bases. With 3 bases clipped from V and 1 base from J, the junction kept 7 bases outside the gene matches. CDR1 is SGHRS and CDR2 is YFSETQ in the germline V gene. CDR3 length: 16 residues. CDR3 sequence reads: CASSSTTGGGTDTQYF. The CDR3 DNA reads TGCGCCAGCAGCTCTACAACGGGGGGGGGCACAGATACGCAGTATTTT.

The gene calls are TRBV5-1 and TRBJ1-1; weak D call: TRBD1 (6 bases). Germline V gives CDR1 SGHRS, CDR2 YFSETQ. V lost 1 base and J lost 1, with 11 bases in between. The CDR3 extends over 15 amino acids. CDR3 sequence reads: CASSLQGFTNTEAFF. CDR3 DNA sequence: TGCGCCAGCAGCTTGCAGGGGTTTACGAACACTGAAGCTTTCTTT.

The chain combines TRBV6-5 with TRBJ1-3; D is undetermined. The V end lost 2 bases, the J end lost 3 bases, and 8 bases lay between the germline ends. This CDR3 has 14 residues. Germline loops: CDR1 MNHEY, CDR2 SVGAGI. The CDR3 nucleotides read TGTGCCAGCAGTTACGGCGGAGGTGGAAACACCATATATTTT. The encoded protein is CASSYGGGGNTIYF.

The CDR3 here is CASSSGQTYEQYV. CDR3 bases: TGTGCCAGCAGCTCGGGACAGACCTACGAGCAGTACGTC. The chain uses TRBV5-4 and TRBJ2-7; 7 bases align to TRBD1. This CDR3 comprises 13 residues. CDR1 is SGHNT, CDR2 YYREEE, per germline (reference sequence). After removal of 3 bases from V and 2 bases from J, the junction contained 2 bases not matched to a gene.

The rearrangement uses TRBV19 and TRBJ2-6; TRBD1 matches 10 bases. The CDR3 has 16 residues. The V segment lost 5 bases and the J segment 0 bases; nucleotides outside the gene matches: 1. Germline V gene sequence: CDR1 LNHDA, CDR2 SQIVND (reference sequence). This CDR3 is CASSWTGGSGANVLTF. In DNA, the CDR3 is TGTGCCAGTAGTTGGACAGGGGGCTCTGGGGCCAACGTCCTGACTTTC.

This clone was counted once. J is TRBJ1-1 and V is TRBV18; D possibly corresponds to TRBD1 (5 bases). Trimming removed 4 bases from V and 1 base from J, with 7 bases in between. CDR1 is KGHSH, CDR2 LQKENI, per germline. The CDR3 length is 13 residues. The CDR3 is CASSRGENTEAFF. CDR3 coding DNA: TGTGCCAGCTCACGGGGCGAGAACACTGAAGCTTTCTTT.

The V and J genes are TRBV6-5 and TRBJ1-1, with D tentatively TRBD1 (6 bases). There are 13 residues in the CDR3. Germline CDR1 reads MNHEY; CDR2 reads SVGAGI. Trimming removed 4 bases from V and 6 bases from J, with 12 bases in between. This chain's CDR3 is CASSSPGAAEAFF. The CDR3 region has the DNA TGTGCCAGCAGTTCCCCAGGGGCAGCTGAAGCTTTCTTT.

The chain carries TRBV2 and TRBJ1-5; D perhaps matches TRBD1 (5 bases). The V gene's germline CDR1 is SNHLY and CDR2 FYNNEI. V lost 6 bases, J lost 8 bases, and 17 bases lay in between. This CDR3 spans 14 amino acids. CDR3 bases: TGTGCCAGCAGGAGGGGCAGGGCCCCGGAGCCCCAGCATTTT. It codes for CASRRGRAPEPQHF.